This TCR beta chain emerged from a study of blood T cell repertoires in COVID-19. In the study overall: Sources were T cells, B-cell-depleted T cells, or PBMCs; the material itself was cDNA or gDNA.

In the original processing: Reference gene primer amplification in the assay estimated nucleated cell counts. Assay used: immunoSEQ multiplex PCR; TCRdb lists only in-frame clones, some missing. V and J calls and clone size are as listed in that table; D and trimming were resolved from the DNA. The table shows approximately 69,000 clones, with roughly 76% occurring only once. CDR3 size: 14 residues. V dropped 9 bases and J dropped 0; count of bases not matched to a gene: 8. Germline values: CDR1 MDHEN, CDR2 SYDVKM. This sequence was found in a woman in her 70s with acute or convalescent COVID-19. The sequenced sample was peripheral blood. The chain recombines TRBV28 with TRBJ2-7; 7 bases align to TRBD2. The chain's CDR3 is CASGVASGSYEQYF. The DNA of the CDR3 is TGTGCCAGTGGAGTGGCTAGCGGCTCCTACGAGCAGTACTTC.